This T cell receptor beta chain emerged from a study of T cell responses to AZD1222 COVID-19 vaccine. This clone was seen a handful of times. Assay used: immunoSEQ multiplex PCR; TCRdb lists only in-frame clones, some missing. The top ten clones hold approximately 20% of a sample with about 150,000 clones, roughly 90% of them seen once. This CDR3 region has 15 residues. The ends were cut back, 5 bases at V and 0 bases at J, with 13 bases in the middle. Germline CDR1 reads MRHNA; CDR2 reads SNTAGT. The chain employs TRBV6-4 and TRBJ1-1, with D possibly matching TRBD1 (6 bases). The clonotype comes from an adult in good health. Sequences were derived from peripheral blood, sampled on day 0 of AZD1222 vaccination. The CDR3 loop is CASSPKGGMNTEAFF. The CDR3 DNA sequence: TGTGCCAGCAGTCCGAAGGGGGGAATGAACACTGAAGCTTTCTTT.